This T cell receptor beta chain emerged from a study of blood T cells in healthy people across ages. Study conclusions and caveats: Naive and antigen-experienced cells could not be conclusively compared, given unsorted PBMCs.

In the case of this clonotype: Its antigen is unknown.

A second PCR, run for about 6 to 11 cycles, used a sample-barcoded 5' primer plus a J-beta primer mix. Every molecule of cDNA carried a tag from a template-switch adaptor with 12 random nucleotides. Each CDR3 protein gets one entry after TCRdb re-called the 5' RACE reads with MiXCR. The sample includes over 1,500,000 distinct CDR3 sequences, less than 50% of them seen just once. This CDR3 is built from 11 residues. Germline CDR1 and CDR2: SGHAT and FQNNGV. The source material was blood. The chain joins TRBV11-2 to TRBJ2-4; D possibly corresponds to TRBD2 (6 bases). The DNA matches TRBJ2-7 better at its end, which makes the J call doubtful. The clonotype comes from a woman aged 40 to 50 in good health. DNA for the CDR3: TGTGCCAGCGGGACTCGATGCGAGCAGTACTTC. Translating gives CASGTRCEQYF.